These T cell receptor beta chains were read from a single sample in a study of CXCR3-negative and CXCR3-positive naive CD8 T cells. From the 5' RACE reads, TCRdb lists one entry per CDR3 protein and no DNA. This repertoire includes 75,000 to 100,000 distinct CDR3 sequences. Sequencing input: naive CXCR3- CD8+ T cells from blood. The receptors shown here come from a human donor in good health. Some clones in this sample may be carry-over from other donors' samples. Both conserved end residues are part of each CDR3. Size values are once, few and many counts, or a class for expanded clones, and some rows have none.

clone size | J gene | V gene | CDR3 protein
- | TRBJ2-3 | TRBV25-1 | CASSDGTETDTQYF
- | TRBJ2-5 | TRBV6-1 | CASRTSGTIGETQYF
- | TRBJ2-7 | TRBV5-1 | CASSRDSEQYF
- | TRBJ2-7 | TRBV7-8 | CASSSGTSRYEQYF
- | TRBJ1-1 | TRBV12-3/TRBV12-4 | CASSIAGTDLEAFF
- | TRBJ2-2 | TRBV4-1 | CASSQEPAGATGELFF
- | TRBJ2-3 | TRBV12-3/TRBV12-4 | CASSLGGGLTDTQYF
- | TRBJ2-7 | TRBV7-2 | CASSLGGYVDEQYF
- | TRBJ2-2 | TRBV7-2 | CASSDRDRGAAGELFF
- | TRBJ2-3 | TRBV5-5 | CASSFRRGPPDTQYF
- | TRBJ2-7 | TRBV5-6 | CASSPGGGPSYEQYF
- | TRBJ2-5 | TRBV28 | CASYMTPGLAGDQETQYF
- | TRBJ2-1 | TRBV7-2 | CASSFRAYGYNEQFF
- | TRBJ2-7 | TRBV6-1 | CASRDGSYEQYF
- | TRBJ2-2 | TRBV7-9 | CASEGTGELFF
- | TRBJ1-1 | TRBV29-1 | CSVDLYRDRVTEAFF
- | TRBJ2-7 | TRBV28 | CASSPGDYEQYF
- | TRBJ1-2 | TRBV29-1 | CSVEASTGGYTF
- | TRBJ2-2 | TRBV7-6 | CASGLAGGPVTGELFF
- | TRBJ2-1 | TRBV12-3/TRBV12-4 | CASSFVYNEQFF
- | TRBJ2-7 | TRBV4-2 | CASSQGEGSSYEQYF
- | TRBJ2-7 | TRBV7-2 | CASSWAGEQYF
- | TRBJ1-1 | TRBV6-5 | CASSYSTGGVTEAFF
- | TRBJ1-6 | TRBV7-2 | CASSPGLGSPLHF
- | TRBJ2-7 | TRBV29-1 | CSVRGLGTYEQYF
- | TRBJ1-1 | TRBV12-3/TRBV12-4 | CASSFVPNTEAFF
- | TRBJ2-5 | TRBV7-9 | CASSLALGQGLQETQYF
- | TRBJ2-7 | TRBV12-3/TRBV12-4 | CASSSRLAGPSYEQYF
- | TRBJ2-3 | TRBV3-1 | CASSQDLEDTQYF
- | TRBJ1-6 | TRBV28 | CASSFQDGSPLHF
- | TRBJ1-1 | TRBV20-1 | CSAWAPGRETEAFF
- | TRBJ1-1 | TRBV20-1 | CSAKSPSRDTEAFF
- | TRBJ2-7 | TRBV29-1 | CSVEIIPGTGLYEQYF
- | TRBJ2-1 | TRBV3-1 | CASSRGLAGDYEQFF
- | TRBJ1-4 | TRBV28 | CASTRRGRVTLNEKLFF
- | TRBJ2-3 | TRBV7-7 | CASSPRGTTDTQYF
- | TRBJ2-1 | TRBV12-3/TRBV12-4 | CASSLRSGGRSEQFF
medium-sized | TRBJ1-6 | TRBV10-1 | CASRLRSSYNSPLHF
- | TRBJ2-1 | TRBV29-1 | CSVEDGSGENEQFF
- | TRBJ1-1 | TRBV29-1 | CSVEDQEGGGTEAFF
- | TRBJ1-5 | TRBV9 | CASSVESASGPQHF
- | TRBJ2-5 | TRBV7-6 | CASSLDLAASETQYF
- | TRBJ2-1 | TRBV27 | CASSLASSYNEQFF